One T cell receptor beta chain is described in this entry. This sample is drawn from a study of control samples from healthy donors and cancer patients. Assay used: immunoSEQ multiplex PCR; TCRdb lists only in-frame clones, some missing. Of about 120,000 clones in the sample, 85% to 90% were seen once. The V and J ends lost 5 bases and 5 bases respectively, with 18 bases between them. The germline gives CDR1 SGHTA, CDR2 FQGTGA. This CDR3 has 15 residues. This TCR was sampled from a woman aged 65 to 85 in good health. The sample comprised blood. The rearrangement joins TRBV7-3 to TRBJ2-5; D unresolved. CDR3 residues: CASSRANDWRETQYF. DNA for the CDR3: TGTGCCAGCAGCCGCGCCAACGACTGGCGGGAGACCCAGTACTTC.